This TCR beta chain was identified in a study of blood T cell repertoires in COVID-19 (TCRdb year 2020). Describing the broader study: The collaborator samples originated in the United States, Italy and Spain and spanned the acute and convalescent phases of COVID-19. A freely available public database, intended as a resource for researchers studying the immune response to SARS-CoV-2, is where the repertoires were released. The samples were drawn from two sources: the first 160 participants of the ongoing ImmuneRACE study, and 1,000 to 1,500 subjects contributed by 6 global collaborators. Nearly every sample came with metadata listing a de-identified subject ID, COVID-19 status, age in years and sex. Subjects who had been exposed to COVID-19, were actively infected with it, or had recovered from it provided the deeply sampled blood TCRbeta repertoires that made up the dataset. The prospective study material was composed of cDNA or gDNA derived from T cells, B-cell-depleted T cells, or PBMCs. Where available, HLA class I and class II types were obtained from metadata supplied by the sample provider rather than from assay-based typing.

Each collaborating institution followed its own protocols to collect whole blood in K2EDTA tubes. Collaborator samples were shipped for TCRbeta analysis as frozen whole blood, isolated PBMCs, or DNA extracted from either sample type. The investigation overall reported the following: Clinical and demographic metadata were provided uncurated, with the amount varying by source and participant.

TCRbeta CDR3 regions were amplified from genomic DNA by means of the immunoSEQ Assay, a bias-controlled multiplex PCR. On the authors' methods: The number of nucleated cells in each sample was estimated by amplification of reference gene primers within the assay. Sequence reads were collapsed and filtered to measure the absolute abundance of every unique TCRbeta CDR3 rearrangement. For each sample, productive Simpson clonality was calculated by taking the square root of Simpson's diversity index across productive rearrangements. TCRdb provides this immuneACCESS table in a form limited to in-frame rearrangements. Some clones are lacking; in checked studies, under half of them reflect an unresolved V gene, and why the rest are absent is not known. V, J and clone size are taken as reported in that table, and D and trimming were inferred from the DNA itself. Here the sample has some 200,000 clones; around 80% occur a single time. The ten most abundant clones make up around a sixth of the sample.

Comment on this clone: The antigen it recognizes is unknown. Base quality data are lacking; no much larger clone is found one base away.

Trimming removed 4 bases from V and 3 bases from J, leaving 7 bases between the germline ends. Sequences SGHNT (CDR1) and YENEEA (CDR2) are obtained from the germline V gene. From its cysteine to its phenylalanine, the CDR3 spans 12 amino acids. The retained sequence is limited to the CDR3, 36 bases, with the frame set at the first base. The chain uses TRBV11-3 and TRBJ2-7; no D gene can be assigned with confidence. Sequenced material: peripheral blood. The TCR originated in a woman aged 80 or over with active or convalescent COVID-19. At the DNA level, the sequence is TGTGCCAGCAGCTACACATTCTACGAGCAGTACTTC. Its translation reads: CASSYTFYEQYF.